One and the same sample provided the 19 T cell receptor beta chains below, sequenced in a study of molecular identifiers for immune sequencing clone quantification. One entry per CDR3 protein results from TCRdb running MiXCR on the PCR reads. The table has approximately 590,000 distinct CDR3 sequences, about 25% seen once. Sequencing used naive CD8+ T cells from blood, with Jurkat cell RNA spiked in. As to subset: FACS-sorted CD8+CD4-CCR7+CD45RA+ naive T cells. The source of these receptors is a human donor in good health. Some libraries in this study had Jurkat cell RNA spiked in.

The rearrangement links TRBV2 to TRBJ1-1; the D is unclear. Trimming stripped 8 bases from V and 3 bases from J, with 7 bases between. CDR3 length: 11 amino acids. Germline lookup yields CDR1 SNHLY and CDR2 FYNNEI. The CDR3 loop reads CASRQYTEAFF. DNA of the CDR3: TGTGCCAGCCGCCAGTACACTGAAGCTTTCTTT.

The J gene is TRBJ2-5, the V gene TRBV2, with TRBD2 identical over 11 bases. Trimming cost V 7 bases and J 5 bases; bases outside gene matches: 12. This CDR3 has 16 amino acids. CDR1 and CDR2 (germline): SNHLY, FYNNEI. CDR3 loop: CASNSGGAGLFETQYF. CDR3 nucleotide sequence: TGTGCCAGCAATAGCGGGGGGGCCGGGTTGTTCGAGACCCAGTACTTC.

The chain uses TRBV7-9 and TRBJ2-5; the match to TRBD1 covers 8 bases. In germline, CDR1 is SEHNR, CDR2 FQNEAQ (reference sequence). The ends lost 1 base at V and 3 bases at J; junction bases unmatched: 4. This CDR3 is 15 amino acids long. For the CDR3, the DNA is TGTGCCAGCAGCTTAGTCCCGACAGGGGAAGAGACCCAGTACTTC. Its protein product is CASSLVPTGEETQYF.

This clonotype was recorded at least ten times. The V and J genes are TRBV5-1 and TRBJ2-5; D is ambiguous. Trimming removed 0 bases at V and 5 bases at J, with 14 bases between. The germline gives CDR1 SGHRS, CDR2 YFSETQ. There are 15 residues in the CDR3. The CDR3 spells CASSLASKFWETQYF. CDR3 in DNA: TGCGCCAGCAGCTTGGCCAGCAAGTTCTGGGAGACCCAGTACTTC.

The chain links TRBV9 to TRBJ2-7; possible D gene TRBD2, 5 bases. Per the germline V gene, CDR1 is SGDLS and CDR2 is YYNGEE. There are 15 residues in the CDR3. The V end lost 4 bases, the J end lost 2 bases, and 16 bases lay between the germline ends. The CDR3 DNA is TGTGCCAGCAGCCCCTCAGATCGGACTCCCTACGAGCAGTACTTC. Encoded protein: CASSPSDRTPYEQYF.

The genes are TRBV3-1 and TRBJ2-3, with 7 bases matching TRBD1. This CDR3 is 17 amino acids long. The germline CDR1 and CDR2 sequences are LGHDT and YNNKEL (reference sequence). V lost 1 base and J lost 5; bases outside the gene matches: 12. CDR3 region: CASSQVRAGGVRDTQYF. CDR3 sequence (DNA): TGTGCCAGCAGCCAAGTTCGGGCAGGGGGTGTGAGAGATACGCAGTATTTT.

For this clonotype: One base away lies a much larger clone, so this may be a sequencing read error. The chain joins TRBV12-3 or TRBV12-4 to TRBJ2-7; TRBD2 matches at 10 bases. The CDR3 is made up of 15 amino acids. As DNA, the CDR3 is TGTGCCGGCAGCCGAAGCGGGGGGGCCCGGTACGAGCAGTACTTC. Translated, it gives CAGSRSGGARYEQYF.

This clonotype showed up many times. The chain has TRBV6-2 or TRBV6-3 and TRBJ2-3; 11 bases line up with TRBD2. With V trimmed by 2 bases and J by 4 bases, 11 bases remained unmatched. The CDR3 length is 18 residues. Germline V gene sequence: CDR1 MNHEY, CDR2 SVGEGT. DNA for the CDR3: TGTGCCAGCAGTTACGCACTAGCGGGGGAGGACCCACCAGATACGCAGTATTTT. Translation gives CASSYALAGEDPPDTQYF.

This clonotype was seen more than once but under ten times. Since a much larger clone is just one base distant, this may be a read error. J is TRBJ2-7 and V is TRBV7-9; no reliable D call. Per germline, CDR1 SEHNR and CDR2 FQNEAQ (reference sequence). This CDR3 comprises 12 residues. Deletions cut 5 bases from V and 2 bases from J, with 7 bases between. The CDR3 region has the DNA TGTGCCAGCAGCGACAAGGCCTACGAGCAGTACTTC. Translated: CASSDKAYEQYF.

This clonotype has ten or more counts. The J gene is TRBJ2-3, the V gene TRBV2; D uncertain. V lost 2 bases and J 6 bases, leaving 12 bases between the germline ends. Germline CDR1 SNHLY, CDR2 FYNNEI. The CDR3 totals 14 residues. CDR3 sequence: CASSELSTGDTQYF. DNA for the CDR3: TGTGCCAGCAGTGAATTGTCCACCGGCGATACGCAGTATTTT.

V and J are TRBV7-9 and TRBJ2-5; no reliable D call. V lost 1 base, J lost 6 bases, and 6 bases lay in between. Germline lookup yields CDR1 SEHNR and CDR2 FQNEAQ (reference sequence). This CDR3 is 12 amino acids long. In nucleotides, the CDR3 is TGTGCCAGCAGCTTAGAAGGGCAGACCCAGTACTTC. This translates into CASSLEGQTQYF.

This clonotype has ten or more counts. The chain is built from TRBV6-1 and TRBJ2-7; TRBD2 is a possible D gene (6 bases). Trimming shortened V by 4 bases and J by 2 bases, and 9 bases separated the two germline ends. The CDR3 contains 13 residues. Germline V gives CDR1 MNHNS, CDR2 SASEGT. DNA for the CDR3: TGTGCCAGCAGTGTCGGGGGTACCTACGAGCAGTACTTC. It yields the protein CASSVGGTYEQYF.

This clonotype was detected many times. This chain joins TRBV11-2 and TRBJ1-4; D possibly corresponds to TRBD1 (6 bases). The CDR3 spans 14 residues. Deletions cut 6 bases from V and 3 bases from J, with 11 bases between. Germline CDR1 is SGHAT and CDR2 is FQNNGV. The CDR3 region is CASRKPGANEKLFF. The CDR3 DNA reads TGTGCCAGCAGGAAACCAGGGGCTAATGAAAAACTGTTTTTT.

The CDR3 region has the DNA TGTGCCAGCAGCTTGTGGGGACAGGGTTCACCCCTCCACTTT. Protein sequence: CASSLWGQGSPLHF. This rearrangement joins TRBV5-6 to TRBJ1-6; 9 bases are shared with TRBD1. The germline V gene encodes CDR1 SGHDT and CDR2 YYEEEE. The CDR3 has 14 residues. After removal of 1 base from V and 9 bases from J, the junction contained 2 bases not matched to a gene. Variable domain in full (rest from reference TRBV5-6 and TRBJ1-6): DAGVTQSPTHLIKTRGQQVTLRCSPKSGHDTVSWYQQALGQGPQFIFQYYEEEERQRGNFPDRFSGHQFPNYSSELNVNALLLGDSALYLCASSLWGQGSPLHFGNGTRLTVT.

There are many counts of this clonotype. The J gene is TRBJ2-5, the V gene TRBV6-2 or TRBV6-3; a weak D match, TRBD1 (6 bases). The CDR3 consists of 14 residues. Germline V CDR1 and CDR2: MNHEY, SVGEGT. Trimming left V 6 bases short and J 1 base short, with 12 bases between. The DNA of the CDR3 is TGTGCCAGCAGCTCTGGGGGCTTCCAAGAGACCCAGTACTTC. This sequence encodes CASSSGGFQETQYF.

This clonotype was seen repeatedly, ten times or more. CDR3 bases: TGTGCCAGCAGCTTAGATGCCGGTACCTACGAGCAGTACTTC. Translating it yields CASSLDAGTYEQYF. The V call is TRBV7-3, the J call TRBJ2-7; unclear D gene. The V and J ends lost 2 bases and 2 bases respectively, with 10 bases between them. CDR1 is SGHTA and CDR2 is FQGTGA in the germline V gene. The length of the CDR3 is 14 residues.

This clonotype occurred many times. The J gene is TRBJ1-1, the V gene TRBV12-3 or TRBV12-4, with 9 nucleotides matching TRBD1. J was trimmed by 8 bases and V by 5 bases; bases with no gene match: 9. This CDR3 is built from 14 residues. CDR3 sequence (DNA): TGTGCCAGCAGTCCTTCCCTGGGACAGGGAGAAGCTTTCTTT. It specifies CASSPSLGQGEAFF.

This clonotype was counted at least ten times. V and J are TRBV7-9 and TRBJ2-4; tentative D call: TRBD1 (5 bases). In germline, CDR1 is SEHNR, CDR2 FQNEAQ (reference sequence). The CDR3 consists of 14 residues. The V end was cut by 1 base, the J end by 8 bases, with 12 bases between. The CDR3 DNA reads TGTGCCAGCAGCTTAGGGCAGGGAAACGACATTCAGTACTTC. It translates to CASSLGQGNDIQYF.

This clonotype was seen many times. This chain connects TRBV5-5 to TRBJ2-1; 9 bases fit TRBD1. From germline, CDR1 is SGHKS and CDR2 YYEKEE (reference sequence). The V and J ends lost 4 bases and 10 bases, in that order; junction bases with no gene match: 12. The CDR3 contains 15 residues. The CDR3 is CASSLFRQGVREQFF. CDR3 nucleotides: TGTGCCAGCAGCCTATTTCGACAGGGGGTAAGGGAGCAGTTCTTC.